One and the same sample provided the 23 T cell receptor beta chains below, sequenced in a study of response to subunit inactivated influenza vaccine. One entry per CDR3 protein results from TCRdb running MiXCR on the RT-PCR reads. The sample includes about 830,000 distinct CDR3 sequences, around a sixth of them seen just once. The sequencing here drew on PBMCs from blood, taken less than 6 days after vaccination. All receptors derive from a man aged 50-59 years who received an inactivated influenza vaccine.

This clonotype has more than one count but fewer than ten. The J gene is TRBJ1-1, the V gene TRBV9; tentative D call: TRBD1 (5 bases). The CDR3 runs to 14 residues. Germline V gives CDR1 SGDLS, CDR2 YYNGEE. V was cut by 1 base and J by 3 bases, with 10 bases left in between. CDR3 nucleotide sequence: TGTGCCAGCAGCGTAATCCCAGGGCACACTGAAGCTTTCTTT. Amino acid sequence: CASSVIPGHTEAFF.

The gene calls are TRBV5-1 and TRBJ2-2; no clear D. Germline CDR1 is SGHRS and CDR2 is YFSETQ. V lost 0 bases and J lost 2, with 11 bases in between. This CDR3 comprises 16 residues. The CDR3 sequence: CASSLASLGNTGELFF. The CDR3 region has the DNA TGCGCCAGCAGCTTGGCCAGTTTGGGAAACACCGGGGAGCTGTTTTTT.

This clonotype was detected only a few times. The J gene is TRBJ2-1, the V gene TRBV5-1; 12 bases agree with TRBD2. The CDR3 has 18 amino acids. Trimming cost V 4 bases and J 4 bases; bases outside gene matches: 12. Germline V CDR1 and CDR2: SGHRS, YFSETQ. The CDR3 loop is CASSLTSGGPLLYNEQFF. The CDR3 DNA is TGCGCCAGCAGCCTGACTAGCGGGGGCCCTCTCCTATACAATGAGCAGTTCTTC.

This clonotype was counted at least ten times. V is TRBV7-2 and J is TRBJ1-1; D perhaps matches TRBD1 (5 bases). The V gene lost 6 bases and the J gene lost 3 bases, with 14 bases spanning the gap. Germline V gives CDR1 SGHTA, CDR2 FQGNSA. This CDR3 has 14 amino acids. This CDR3 reads CASRPGPSDTEAFF. DNA for the CDR3: TGTGCCAGCAGACCGGGGCCATCAGACACTGAAGCTTTCTTT.

The rearrangement uses TRBV19 and TRBJ1-5; D ambiguous. The ends were cut back, 4 bases at V and 2 bases at J, with 18 bases in the middle. Germline assignment: CDR1 LNHDA and CDR2 SQIVND (reference sequence). The CDR3 has 17 residues. The CDR3: CASSTADGTSGNQPQHF. CDR3 coding DNA: TGTGCCAGTAGTACGGCGGACGGAACCTCAGGCAATCAGCCCCAGCATTTT.

Ten or more counts support this clonotype. The rearrangement joins TRBV6-1 to TRBJ2-2, with D perhaps given as TRBD1 or TRBD2 (6 bases each). Looked up from germline, CDR1 is MNHNS and CDR2 is SASEGT. V lost 5 bases and J lost 6, with 28 bases in between. CDR3 length: 19 residues. CDR3: CASSRIPDYLEGGAGELFF. The CDR3 bases are TGTGCCAGCAGTCGAATTCCGGACTACTTAGAAGGGGGAGCCGGGGAGCTGTTTTTT.

The V and J genes are TRBV7-2 and TRBJ2-7; 12 nucleotides align to TRBD2. The CDR3 contains 16 residues. Losses at the gene ends were 4 bases for V and 2 bases for J; bases not matched to a gene: 6. Germline assignment: CDR1 SGHTA and CDR2 FQGNSA. This CDR3 is CASSSRGLAGAYEQYF. The CDR3 DNA reads TGTGCCAGCAGCTCCCGGGGACTAGCGGGTGCCTACGAGCAGTACTTC.

This clonotype was seen a handful of times. The chain uses TRBV11-2 and TRBJ2-7, with no clear D. The germline CDR1 and CDR2 sequences are SGHAT and FQNNGV. The ends were cut back, 5 bases at V and 7 bases at J, with 12 bases in the middle. CDR3 length equals 12 residues. CDR3 sequence: CASSRSPWEQYF. CDR3 nucleotides: TGTGCCAGCAGCCGGTCCCCGTGGGAGCAGTACTTC.

Notes on this clonotype: A much more abundant neighbour one base away suggests this may be a read error. This sequence joins TRBV20-1 and TRBJ2-5; the D gene is possibly TRBD2 (5 bases). The ends were cut back, 0 bases at V and 7 bases at J, with 9 bases in the middle. This CDR3 region has 12 residues. Germline lookup yields CDR1 DFQATT and CDR2 SNEGSKA (reference sequence). CDR3 protein: CSARDIAGTQYF. CDR3 sequence (DNA): TGCAGTGCTAGAGATATCGCGGGGACCCAGTACTTC.

The chain employs TRBV6-1 and TRBJ2-7, with 9 positions matching TRBD1. Germline V gene sequence: CDR1 MNHNS, CDR2 SASEGT. This CDR3 contains 14 residues. V lost 5 bases and J lost 4; bases outside the gene matches: 6. CDR3 sequence (DNA): TGTGCCAGCAGTCGTGGACAGGGGATTTACGAGCAGTACTTC. Translating gives CASSRGQGIYEQYF.

This clonotype was detected a few times. The chain employs TRBV6-5 and TRBJ1-1; TRBD1 agrees at 9 bases. The germline V gene encodes CDR1 MNHEY and CDR2 SVGAGI. The CDR3 loop spans 16 amino acids. V shed 4 bases, J shed 4 bases, and the junction held 10 bases outside the gene matches. CDR3 sequence (DNA): TGTGCCAGCAGTTTCGGGACAGGGATGTTCGCCACTGAAGCTTTCTTT. Amino acids: CASSFGTGMFATEAFF.

V usage is TRBV5-1 and J usage is TRBJ2-7, with no clear D. Trimming shortened V by 3 bases and J by 3 bases, and 16 bases separated the two germline ends. Germline V gene lookup returns CDR1 SGHRS and CDR2 YFSETQ. The CDR3 has 15 amino acids. The CDR3 region is CASSWIGGQDYEQYF. CDR3 nucleotide sequence: TGCGCCAGCAGCTGGATAGGTGGGCAGGACTACGAGCAGTACTTC.

This clonotype appeared a few times. The V call is TRBV6-2 or TRBV6-3, the J call TRBJ2-1; the D gene is possibly TRBD2 (7 bases). Trimming took 3 bases from V and 4 from J, leaving 13 bases between them. This CDR3 is built from 15 residues. Germline-derived CDR1 and CDR2 are MNHEY and SVGEGT. The CDR3 DNA follows: TGTGCCAGCAGTTATACGGGGGGCTATTACAATGAGCAGTTCTTC. Its protein product is CASSYTGGYYNEQFF.

The chain is built from TRBV20-1 and TRBJ2-7; weak D call: TRBD2 (6 bases). Germline V gene sequence: CDR1 DFQATT, CDR2 SNEGSKA (reference sequence). The germline V and J ends were trimmed by 3 bases and 7 bases, with 19 bases remaining between them. CDR3 size: 14 residues. The CDR3 coding sequence is TGCAGTGCTAGTAAGCCCAGGGAGGCGAGGGAGCAGTACTTC. This codes for CSASKPREAREQYF.

The chain joins TRBV6-5 to TRBJ2-1, with 9 bases lining up with TRBD2. The germline CDR1 and CDR2 sequences are MNHEY and SVGAGI. V shed 2 bases, J shed 0 bases, and the junction held 11 bases outside the gene matches. The CDR3 is 19 residues long. CDR3 residues: CASSYQVVAGASSYNEQFF. CDR3 coding DNA: TGTGCCAGCAGTTACCAGGTGGTAGCGGGGGCGAGCTCCTACAATGAGCAGTTCTTC.

This clonotype was counted only a few times. The CDR3 protein is CASSLGLKDEQFF. Here the CDR3 DNA reads TGTGCCAGCAGCTTAGGCCTAAAGGATGAGCAGTTCTTC. The chain employs TRBV13 and TRBJ2-1; D is uncertain. The germline V and J ends were trimmed by 0 bases and 8 bases, with 8 bases remaining between them. This CDR3 region has 13 residues. Germline loops: CDR1 PRHDT, CDR2 FYEKMQ (reference sequence).

This clonotype was picked up a small number of times. The chain couples TRBV4-2 to TRBJ1-1; 7 positions agree with TRBD1. CDR3 length: 17 residues. V was clipped by 1 base and J by 1 base; unmatched bases: 9. Germline V gives CDR1 LGHNA, CDR2 YNFKEQ. CDR3 in DNA: TGTGCCAGCAGCCAAGTGGCACAGGGGAAAGCGAACACTGAAGCTTTCTTT. This codes for CASSQVAQGKANTEAFF.

V usage is TRBV20-1 and J usage is TRBJ2-4, with 7 bases matching TRBD1. The V and J ends lost 1 base and 1 base, in that order; junction bases with no gene match: 4. Germline V gene data show CDR1 as DFQATT and CDR2 as SNEGSKA (reference sequence). The CDR3 has 15 residues. CDR3 in amino acids: CSARVGRGAKNIQYF. DNA of the CDR3: TGCAGTGCTAGAGTCGGCAGGGGGGCCAAAAACATTCAGTACTTC.

The chain uses TRBV6-1 and TRBJ2-1, with 7 positions matching TRBD1. The CDR3 loop spans 14 amino acids. Trimming cost V 2 bases and J 5 bases; bases outside gene matches: 3. From germline, CDR1 is MNHNS and CDR2 SASEGT. CDR3 residues: CASSEQQGNNEQFF. For the CDR3, the DNA is TGTGCCAGCAGTGAACAACAGGGGAACAATGAGCAGTTCTTC.

V usage is TRBV19 and J usage is TRBJ2-4, with 9 bases that match TRBD1. The CDR3 is made up of 16 amino acids. V dropped 0 bases and J dropped 11; count of bases not matched to a gene: 11. The germline CDR1 and CDR2 sequences are LNHDA and SQIVND (reference sequence). The CDR3: CASSIDQGQGLSVQYF. The CDR3 bases are TGTGCCAGTAGTATAGATCAGGGACAGGGACTTAGTGTTCAGTACTTC.

There are a few counts of this clonotype. The rearrangement joins TRBV6-1 to TRBJ1-6; the D gene is possibly TRBD1 (5 bases). The germline V gene encodes CDR1 MNHNS and CDR2 SASEGT. The ends were cut back, 4 bases at V and 7 bases at J, with 14 bases in the middle. The length of the CDR3 is 15 residues. CDR3 DNA sequence: TGTGCCAGCAGTGGGTCCCGGGACGGAAATTCACCCCTCCACTTT. Protein sequence: CASSGSRDGNSPLHF.

This rearrangement joins TRBV27 to TRBJ2-2; D ambiguous. CDR3 length: 16 residues. The germline V and J ends were trimmed by 2 bases and 0 bases, with 10 bases remaining between them. The germline V gene encodes CDR1 MNHEY and CDR2 SMNVEV (reference sequence). The CDR3 protein is CASSLITFANTGELFF. The CDR3 coding sequence is TGTGCCAGCAGTTTAATAACGTTCGCGAACACCGGGGAGCTGTTTTTT.

The chain joins TRBV5-1 to TRBJ2-3; 7 positions match TRBD2. The CDR3 length is 15 residues. Germline CDR1 reads SGHRS; CDR2 reads YFSETQ. J lost 4 bases, V lost 1 base, and 6 bases had no gene match. The CDR3 loop is CASSLYRGDSDTQYF. CDR3 DNA: TGCGCCAGCAGCTTGTATCGGGGGGATTCAGATACGCAGTATTTT. The full variable domain, with the rest looked up from reference TRBV5-1 and TRBJ2-3, is KAGVTQTPRYLIKTRGQQVTLSCSPISGHRSVSWYQQTPGQGLQFLFEYFSETQRNKGNFPGRFSGRQFSNSRSEMNVSTLELGDSALYLCASSLYRGDSDTQYFGPGTRLTVL.